These T cell receptor beta chains were read from a single sample in a study of T-cell reconstitution after alpha-beta-depleted transplantation in children. Via MiXCR, TCRdb re-called the PCR reads, giving one row per CDR3 protein. The repertoire includes hundreds of thousands of distinct CDR3 sequences, roughly 17% of them detected once, and 1.1% sits in the top ten. The sequencing used PBMCs from the stem cell graft donor, collected from the stem cell graft. The receptors were gathered from a human donor who donated a stem cell graft to a child with acute myeloid leukemia. Both conserved end residues are part of each CDR3. D genes are given only for firm matches. Clone size, where shown, is once, few, many, or a class for clones that have expanded.

j_call d_call v_call clone_size cdr3_nt cdr3_aa
TRBJ2-3 . TRBV4-3 . TGCGCCAGCAGCCAACCCCGTTGGACAGAAGTCCACACAGATACGCAGTATTTT CASSQPRWTEVHTDTQYF
TRBJ1-3 . TRBV7-9 . TGTGCCAGCAGCCGACCGGGCTCTGGAAACACCATATATTTT CASSRPGSGNTIYF
TRBJ1-3 TRBD1 TRBV4-2 . TGTGCCAGCACTAAAGGACAGGGGACAGACACCATATATTTT CASTKGQGTDTIYF
TRBJ2-5 . TRBV21-1 few TGTGCCAGCAGCAATCGAGCGGGCCTACTAGCGCCCCAAGAGACCCAGTACTTC CASSNRAGLLAPQETQYF
TRBJ2-1 . TRBV7-9 few TGTGCCAGCAGCTTCCCGGGGGCATCCTACAATGAGCAGTTCTTC CASSFPGASYNEQFF
TRBJ2-1 . TRBV12-3/TRBV12-4 few TGTGCCAGCAGTTTGGACTCCTGGACAGTAAAAAATTACAATGAGCAGTTCTTC CASSLDSWTVKNYNEQFF
TRBJ2-3 TRBD1 TRBV7-3 . TGTGCCAGCAGCCTTACAGGGGGCGTCGCAGATACGCAGTATTTT CASSLTGGVADTQYF
TRBJ2-3 TRBD2 TRBV9 . TGTGCCAGCAGCGTAGCTAGTAGCGGGGGGGGAAGGAATACGCAGTATTTT CASSVASSGGGRNTQYF
TRBJ1-3 . TRBV5-5 few TGTGCCAGCAGCATGTGGGGGACTCCTGGCTCTGGAAACACCATATATTTT CASSMWGTPGSGNTIYF
TRBJ2-7 . TRBV30 many TGTGCCTGGACTAAGGGACCCGACATGGGGTCGAGGGAGCAGTACTTC CAWTKGPDMGSREQYF
TRBJ1-1 TRBD1 TRBV7-3 many TGTGCCAGCAGCTTAACGGGGGCGAGGACAGGCGAGGGGAACACTGAAGCTTTCTTT CASSLTGARTGEGNTEAFF
TRBJ2-1 . TRBV18 few TGTGCCAGCTCACTCCCTAGCGCCGATGAGCAGTTCTTC CASSLPSADEQFF
TRBJ2-3 . TRBV5-1 . TGCGCCAGCAGCCCTTGGTCATCCCGCACAGATACGCAGTATTTT CASSPWSSRTDTQYF
TRBJ2-3 . TRBV5-6 few TGTGCCAGCAACGGCTTTAGCACAGATACGCAGTATTTT CASNGFSTDTQYF
TRBJ2-3 TRBD2 TRBV7-2 . TGTGCCAGCAGCTCGGGACTAGCGGAAACAGATACGCAGTATTTT CASSSGLAETDTQYF
TRBJ1-3 TRBD1 TRBV6-2/TRBV6-3 . TGTGCCAGCAGTTACTCGGTCAGACCTTCGACAGGGGTGGTTGGAAACACCATATATTTT CASSYSVRPSTGVVGNTIYF
TRBJ2-5 . TRBV24-1 many TGTGCCACCAGTGACCCGACTGCCTACAGAGAGACCCAGTACTTC CATSDPTAYRETQYF
TRBJ1-3 . TRBV20-1 many TGCAGTGCCACGGGACCTTCTGGAAACACCATATATTTT CSATGPSGNTIYF
TRBJ2-2 . TRBV12-3/TRBV12-4 few TGTGCCAGCAGTTTAGCGGGGACACCTACCGGGGAGCTGTTTTTT CASSLAGTPTGELFF
TRBJ2-2 TRBD2 TRBV13 . TGTGCCAGCAGCCTAGGACTAGCGGGGCCAGCGGGGGAGCTGTTTTTT CASSLGLAGPAGELFF
TRBJ1-6 TRBD1 TRBV20-1 . TGCAGTGCTCGAGGGACAGGGCTGGGTAATTCACCCCTCCACTTT CSARGTGLGNSPLHF
TRBJ2-2 . TRBV20-1 many TGCAGTGCTAGAGATAGAGGACATTACACTGGGGAGCTGTTTTTT CSARDRGHYTGELFF
TRBJ1-1 . TRBV20-1 many TGCAGTGCTAGGTGGCTGACGGGGACTGAAGCTTTCTTT CSARWLTGTEAFF
TRBJ1-2 . TRBV20-1 many TGCCACGCCTCGACAGATAACTATGGCTACACCTTC CHASTDNYGYTF
TRBJ1-5 . TRBV9 few TGTGCCAGCAGCGTAGCTAGCAATCAGCCCCAGCATTTT CASSVASNQPQHF
TRBJ2-3 . TRBV29-1 few TGCAGCGTTGAAGCCGGAGACAGTTACACAGATACGCAGTATTTT CSVEAGDSYTDTQYF
TRBJ1-1 TRBD1 TRBV20-1 many TGCAGTGCCGCGGAGACAGGGATGAGTAACACTGAAGCTTTCTTT CSAAETGMSNTEAFF
TRBJ2-3 TRBD2 TRBV29-1 few TGCAGCGTTGTAGGGCGGGGGGGTAAAAATACGCAGTATTTT CSVVGRGGKNTQYF
TRBJ1-5 . TRBV6-1 few TGTGCCAGCAGCATAGAGACTGACAGGTTCTCTAGCAATCAGCCCCAGCATTTT CASSIETDRFSSNQPQHF
TRBJ2-3 TRBD2 TRBV12-3/TRBV12-4 . TGTGCCATCTTAGCGGGGGGGCCAGGAGATACGCAGTATTTT CAILAGGPGDTQYF
TRBJ2-5 . TRBV24-1 . TGTGCCACCAGTGATTTGCCAGCGGAGGGGGAGACCCAGTACTTC CATSDLPAEGETQYF
TRBJ1-1 . TRBV5-5 many TGTGCCAGCAGCTTGGGTAGTACCGCTGAAGCTTTCTTT CASSLGSTAEAFF
TRBJ1-2 . TRBV20-1 few TGCAGTGCTAGGACAGAAACTAACTATGGCTACACCTTC CSARTETNYGYTF
TRBJ1-5 TRBD1 TRBV6-5 few TGTGCCAGCAGTTACTCCGGGACAGGGGGTGCAAGCAATCAGCCCCAGCATTTT CASSYSGTGGASNQPQHF
TRBJ2-1 TRBD2 TRBV12-3/TRBV12-4 many TGTGCCAGCAGTTTAGGCGGGGGGCGGGAGCAGTTCTTC CASSLGGGREQFF